This T cell receptor (beta chain) stems from a study of blood T cell repertoires in COVID-19. Across the study: Samples taken during acute and convalescent COVID-19 were collected in the United States, Italy and Spain. The analysed material was cDNA or gDNA that came from T cells, B-cell-depleted T cells, or PBMCs.

This CDR3 contains 13 residues. V was clipped by 6 bases and J by 4 bases, with 9 bases between them. Original data processing: Estimated nucleated cell counts came from reference gene primer amplification. TCRdb keeps only in-frame clones here, not all; method: immunoSEQ multiplex PCR. V, J and clone size are those of that table, while D and trimming were read from the DNA. The table has around 99,000 clones, approximately 88% seen once. J is TRBJ2-2 and V is TRBV12-3 or TRBV12-4; no clear D. This clonotype originated in a man aged 35 to 55 with active or convalescent COVID-19. Specimen: peripheral blood. The CDR3 DNA sequence: TGTGCCAGCAGCACGACTCCCACCGGGGAGCTGTTTTTT. Translated, it gives CASSTTPTGELFF.